The 23 T cell receptor beta chains listed next were all sequenced from one sample in a study of control samples from healthy donors and cancer patients (dated by TCRdb to 2020 to 2021). Library preparation used the immunoSEQ multiplex PCR assay. TCRdb's version of the immuneACCESS table is confined to in-frame rearrangements and falls short of the full clone set. An unresolved V gene accounts for under half of the shortfall where checked; the remainder is of unknown origin. The sample table contains roughly 150,000 clones; only one count was recorded for 70% to 90% of them. The ten largest clonotypes hold about 1.7% of the sample. Source material: blood. Source of these receptors: a man aged 18 to 29 in good health.

This chain links TRBV7-2 with TRBJ1-6, with a tentative D call TRBD1 (6 bases). The CDR3 covers 16 residues. Germline CDR1 and CDR2: SGHTA and FQGNSA. Deletions cut 5 bases from V and 10 bases from J, with 21 bases between. The CDR3 region has the DNA TGTGCCAGCAGCCCTTCATCCGGGGGCTTCGGCTCACCCCTCCACTTT. Residues: CASSPSSGGFGSPLHF.

The CDR3 nucleotides read TGTGCCAGCAACCGGGGTTACACCGGGGAGCTGTTTTTT. Translated, it gives CASNRGYTGELFF. The V gene is TRBV2, the J gene TRBJ2-2; maybe TRBD2 (5 bases). Trimming pared 7 bases from V and 3 bases from J, leaving 9 bases between. Germline V gene lookup returns CDR1 SNHLY and CDR2 FYNNEI. This CDR3 spans 13 amino acids.

The chain is built from TRBV7-2 and TRBJ1-6, with D uncertain. The CDR3 extends over 16 amino acids. V lost 5 bases and J lost 5, with 16 bases in between. Germline CDR1 reads SGHTA; CDR2 reads FQGNSA. CDR3 DNA sequence: TGTGCCAGCAGCCCCGGGCCCTCCCCTAATAATTCACCCCTCCACTTT. Translating gives CASSPGPSPNNSPLHF.

This chain uses TRBV27 with TRBJ2-1; D is ambiguous. Looked up from germline, CDR1 is MNHEY and CDR2 is SMNVEV (reference sequence). V gave up 2 bases and J gave up 4 bases, with 9 bases separating them. The CDR3 has 14 amino acids. CDR3 nucleotide sequence: TGTGCCAGCAGTTTAAGGGCGCGATACAATGAGCAGTTCTTC. This codes for CASSLRARYNEQFF.

The chain is built from TRBV7-3 and TRBJ2-3; 7 nucleotides line up with TRBD2. V shed 6 bases and J 2 bases; nucleotides not matched to a gene: 11. The germline V gene has CDR1 SGHTA and CDR2 FQGTGA. This CDR3 contains 16 residues. CDR3 DNA sequence: TGTGCCAGCAGGATGGGGGGAGGGCGGCCCACAGATACGCAGTATTTT. Translated: CASRMGGGRPTDTQYF.

V is TRBV7-6 and J is TRBJ2-2; 12 nucleotides agree with TRBD2. The CDR3 sequence is 18 residues long. Losses at the gene ends were 1 base for V and 6 bases for J; bases not matched to a gene: 9. Germline V gene lookup returns CDR1 SGHVS and CDR2 FNYEAQ. The chain's CDR3 is CASSLGASGGAPAGELFF. The CDR3 bases are TGTGCCAGCAGCTTAGGAGCTAGCGGGGGGGCCCCAGCCGGGGAGCTGTTTTTT.

The rearrangement joins TRBV30 to TRBJ2-5; D may be TRBD1 (5 bases). With 7 bases removed from V and 5 bases from J, the gap between germline ends came to 14 bases. The CDR3 has 12 amino acids. Germline V gene data show CDR1 as GTSNPN and CDR2 as SVGIG (reference sequence). Here the CDR3 reads CASEAGSETQYF. The CDR3 nucleotides are TGTGCCTCCGAGGCAGGGTCGGAGACCCAGTACTTC.

The rearrangement links TRBV5-1 to TRBJ2-7; TRBD2 aligns across 8 bases. CDR3 length: 14 amino acids. V trimming: 4 bases; J trimming: 1 base; junction bases outside the gene matches: 4. Germline loops: CDR1 SGHRS, CDR2 YFSETQ. The CDR3: CASSLGTSSYEQYF. Here the CDR3 DNA reads TGCGCCAGCAGCCTCGGGACTAGTTCCTACGAGCAGTACTTC.

This chain connects TRBV21-1 to TRBJ2-3; the table's D call of TRBD1 was not tested on the DNA. TRBV21-1 is a pseudogene. This CDR3 region has 16 residues. Here the CDR3 DNA reads TGTGCCAAGCAGCCCAGACAGGGGGTAAACACAGATACGCAGTATTTT. Translation: CAKQPRQGVNTDTQYF.

The rearrangement joins TRBV2 to TRBJ2-1; TRBD1 matches at 9 bases. The CDR3 has 15 amino acids. V lost 7 bases to trimming and J lost 5 bases; unmatched junction nucleotides: 9. The V gene's germline CDR1 is SNHLY and CDR2 FYNNEI. As DNA, the CDR3 is TGTGCCAGCACCTCCCTGGACAGGGGCGACAATGAGCAGTTCTTC. Translating gives CASTSLDRGDNEQFF. Variable domain in full (rest from reference TRBV2 and TRBJ2-1): EPEVTQTPSHQVTQMGQEVILRCVPISNHLYFYWYRQILGQKVEFLVSFYNNEISEKSEIFDDQFSVERPDGSNFTLKIRSTKLEDSAMYFCASTSLDRGDNEQFFGPGTRLTVL.

The chain has TRBV30 and TRBJ1-5, with a weak D call TRBD1 (6 bases). The germline V gene encodes CDR1 GTSNPN and CDR2 SVGIG (reference sequence). Trimming shortened V by 0 bases and J by 5 bases, and 11 bases separated the two germline ends. The CDR3 is 14 residues long. The CDR3: CAWSVGGLDQPQHF. The CDR3 DNA reads TGTGCCTGGAGTGTAGGGGGTCTGGATCAGCCCCAGCATTTT.

The gene calls are TRBV30 and TRBJ2-7, with a possible D match to TRBD1 (6 bases). This CDR3 spans 14 amino acids. Germline values: CDR1 GTSNPN, CDR2 SVGIG (reference sequence). V was pared by 4 bases and J by 3 bases, with 16 bases between. CDR3 nucleotide sequence: TGTGCCTGGACCCGATCGGACAGCCACTACGAGCAGTACTTC. Translating gives CAWTRSDSHYEQYF. Combining the CDR3 with reference TRBV30 and TRBJ2-7 gives the whole variable domain SQTIHQWPATLVQPVGSPLSLECTVEGTSNPNLYWYRQAAGRGLQLLFYSVGIGQISSEVPQNLSASRPQDRQFILSSKKLLLSDSGFYLCAWTRSDSHYEQYFGPGTRLTVT.

The gene calls are TRBV6-2 or TRBV6-3 and TRBJ2-1; possibly TRBD2 for D (6 bases). CDR1 and CDR2 (germline): MNHEY, SVGEGT. Between the trimmed V and J ends, which lost 2 bases and 3 bases, there was a span of 14 bases. The CDR3 runs to 16 residues. CDR3 sequence: CASSYGSREVYNEQFF. The CDR3 bases are TGTGCCAGCAGTTACGGATCCAGGGAGGTCTACAATGAGCAGTTCTTC.

The table lists this clone with a few counts. This chain uses TRBV4-3 with TRBJ1-1; D not resolved. This CDR3 region has 17 residues. Germline CDR1 LGHNA, CDR2 YSLEER. V lost 0 bases and J lost 1, with 15 bases in between. The CDR3 DNA sequence: TGCGCCAGCAGCCAAGAAATCCTACGCAGAGGGAACACTGAAGCTTTCTTT. As protein: CASSQEILRRGNTEAFF.

This sequence joins TRBV5-1 and TRBJ2-7; 8 nucleotides match TRBD2. V trimming: 4 bases; J trimming: 4 bases; junction bases outside the gene matches: 10. The CDR3 consists of 15 residues. Per the germline V gene, CDR1 is SGHRS and CDR2 is YFSETQ. CDR3 loop: CASSPRGSGGYEQYF. In DNA, the CDR3 is TGCGCCAGCAGCCCTCGAGGGAGCGGGGGTTACGAGCAGTACTTC.

The chain combines TRBV15 with TRBJ2-7; possible D gene TRBD2, 6 bases. The V gene lost 8 bases and the J gene lost 4 bases, with 15 bases spanning the gap. The CDR3 has 13 amino acids. In germline, CDR1 is LNHNV, CDR2 YYDKDF (reference sequence). CDR3 coding DNA: TGTGCCACCGGGACTGCGGGAAGGTACGAGCAGTACTTC. It yields the protein CATGTAGRYEQYF.

The chain is built from TRBV5-1 and TRBJ1-6; D not resolved. The V gene lost 0 bases and the J gene lost 5 bases, with 6 bases spanning the gap. CDR3 length: 14 amino acids. Germline V CDR1 and CDR2: SGHRS, YFSETQ. CDR3 DNA sequence: TGCGCCAGCAGCTTGGCGGCAGATAATTCACCCCTCCACTTT. The encoded protein is CASSLAADNSPLHF.

The chain has TRBV12-5 and TRBJ1-1, with D maybe TRBD1 (5 bases). Germline CDR1 and CDR2: LGHNT and FRNRAP. V dropped 3 bases and J dropped 1 base, with 12 bases sitting between them. The CDR3 runs to 15 residues. CDR3 residues: CASGFGGRGNTEAFF. CDR3 DNA sequence: TGTGCTAGTGGTTTCGGGGGGAGAGGGAACACTGAAGCTTTCTTT.

The chain is built from TRBV5-6 and TRBJ2-1, with a tentative D call TRBD1 (6 bases). The CDR3 sequence is 15 residues long. CDR1 and CDR2 from the germline V gene are SGHDT and YYEEEE. V was cut by 2 bases and J by 1 base, with 10 bases left in between. CDR3 in DNA: TGTGCCAGCAGCTTCGGTACAGGGTCCTACAATGAGCAGTTCTTC. Its protein product is CASSFGTGSYNEQFF.

The rearrangement uses TRBV27 and TRBJ1-1, with 7 bases that match TRBD1. This CDR3 spans 16 amino acids. Germline V gene sequence: CDR1 MNHEY, CDR2 SMNVEV (reference sequence). The ends lost 4 bases at V and 0 bases at J; junction bases unmatched: 8. CDR3 bases: TGTGCCAGCAGTTCTTACAGGGGCCCCATGAACACTGAAGCTTTCTTT. Its protein product is CASSSYRGPMNTEAFF.

The J gene is TRBJ1-1, the V gene TRBV6-1; weak D call: TRBD1 (6 bases). This CDR3 region has 19 residues. The ends were cut back, 2 bases at V and 4 bases at J, with 26 bases in the middle. Germline values: CDR1 MNHNS, CDR2 SASEGT. The DNA for the CDR3 is TGTGCCAGCAGTGAAAGATTGGGGAGTGGCAGGGGCATAAGCACTGAAGCTTTCTTT. Translating it yields CASSERLGSGRGISTEAFF.

V is TRBV28 and J is TRBJ1-6; D ambiguous. Trimming took off 5 bases at V and 3 bases at J, with 14 bases between the two ends. The CDR3 sequence is 16 residues long. The germline gives CDR1 MDHEN, CDR2 SYDVKM. CDR3 amino acids: CASSRIQIDYNSPLHF. CDR3 nucleotide sequence: TGTGCCAGCAGTCGGATCCAGATAGACTATAATTCACCCCTCCACTTT.

There are a few counts of this clone. The chain recombines TRBV5-1 with TRBJ1-1; tentatively, D is TRBD1 (5 bases). The V gene's germline CDR1 is SGHRS and CDR2 YFSETQ. The CDR3 runs to 14 residues. V lost 5 bases to trimming and J lost 4 bases, with 15 bases between them. CDR3 DNA: TGCGCCAGCAGACGGGACCCCAGTAGCACTGAAGCTTTCTTT. Amino acid sequence: CASRRDPSSTEAFF.